What follows are 15 T cell receptor beta chains derived from one specimen sequenced in a study of a mutant IDH1 vaccine in newly diagnosed glioma. Time point indicated: baseline, week 1 (first vaccination visit). Noted treatment: pre-vaccination baseline after standard-of-care therapy. Profiled with immunoSEQ multiplex PCR; TCRdb holds only in-frame clones, not every one. The sample lists around 67,000 clones; 65% to 85% were seen once. This specimen consisted of peripheral blood mononuclear cells (PBMCs), obtained from a glioma patient treated with radiotherapy, temozolomide or both. These receptors were collected from a woman aged 18-35 years with glioma. Some clones in this sample may be carry-over from other donors' samples.

The chain couples TRBV6-1 to TRBJ2-5, with 8 bases lining up with TRBD2. CDR1 and CDR2 (germline): MNHNS, SASEGT. V shed 0 bases and J 4 bases; nucleotides not matched to a gene: 10. This CDR3 spans 17 amino acids. The CDR3: CASSEAIAGTNGETQYF. The CDR3 bases are TGTGCCAGCAGTGAAGCTATAGCGGGAACAAATGGAGAGACCCAGTACTTC.

The rearrangement links TRBV7-8 to TRBJ2-7; D unclear. The V end lost 5 bases, the J end lost 2 bases, and 10 bases lay between the germline ends. CDR1 is SGHVS, CDR2 FQNEAQ, per germline. The CDR3 length is 13 residues. This CDR3 is CASSPRTTYEQYF. DNA for the CDR3: TGTGCCAGCAGCCCACGAACCACCTACGAGCAGTACTTC.

The rearrangement joins TRBV5-1 to TRBJ1-4, with 7 positions matching TRBD1. Germline V gene data show CDR1 as SGHRS and CDR2 as YFSETQ. Trimming removed 3 bases from V and 4 bases from J; junction bases left unmatched: 9. The CDR3 sequence is 16 residues long. CDR3 nucleotide sequence: TGCGCCAGCAGCTCGGCGACAGGGTGGGATAATGAAAAACTGTTTTTT. Translated, it gives CASSSATGWDNEKLFF.

The V gene is TRBV18, the J gene TRBJ2-7; D uncertain. Per germline, CDR1 KGHSH and CDR2 LQKENI. Trimming stripped 0 bases from V and 4 bases from J, with 7 bases between. The length of the CDR3 is 13 residues. The CDR3 DNA follows: TGTGCCAGCTCACCACCGCAGGAGTACGAGCAGTACTTC. Translation: CASSPPQEYEQYF.

This chain connects TRBV5-6 to TRBJ2-1; TRBD1 agrees at 8 bases. The CDR3 is made up of 15 amino acids. Germline V lookup: CDR1 SGHDT, CDR2 YYEEEE. J was trimmed by 2 bases and V by 4 bases; bases with no gene match: 5. CDR3 DNA sequence: TGTGCCAGCAGCATCGGACAGGGACCCTACAATGAGCAGTTCTTC. As protein: CASSIGQGPYNEQFF.

The chain links TRBV9 to TRBJ2-7; weak D call: TRBD2 (5 bases). The germline V gene encodes CDR1 SGDLS and CDR2 YYNGEE. Trimming left V 3 bases short and J 0 bases short, with 10 bases between. CDR3 length: 14 amino acids. The chain's CDR3 is CASSDGLFSYEQYF. CDR3 nucleotides: TGTGCCAGCAGCGACGGACTCTTCTCCTACGAGCAGTACTTC.

This chain uses TRBV19 with TRBJ1-5; tentative D call: TRBD1 (5 bases). The ends were cut back, 11 bases at V and 4 bases at J, with 15 bases in the middle. This CDR3 has 13 amino acids. CDR1 is LNHDA, CDR2 SQIVND, per germline (reference sequence). Here the CDR3 DNA reads TGTGCCGTCCGTATGGGGCAGAATCAGCCCCAGCATTTT. Translating gives CAVRMGQNQPQHF.

As DNA, the CDR3 is TGTGCCAGCAGCGTAGGGGGGCTAGCGAACTACGAGCAGTACTTC. It translates to CASSVGGLANYEQYF. The V call is TRBV9, the J call TRBJ2-7; possibly TRBD1 or TRBD2 for D (6 bases each). This CDR3 comprises 15 residues. Per the germline V gene, CDR1 is SGDLS and CDR2 is YYNGEE. Trimming stripped 0 bases from V and 3 bases from J, with 13 bases between.

This clone occurred a few times. V and J are TRBV7-9 and TRBJ1-2, with 8 bases fitting TRBD1. Germline assignment: CDR1 SEHNR and CDR2 FQNEAQ (reference sequence). The length of the CDR3 is 15 residues. V lost 5 bases to trimming and J lost 3 bases; unmatched junction nucleotides: 8. The DNA of the CDR3 is TGTGCCAGCAGCCGAGGACAGGGATGGGACTATGGCTACACCTTC. As protein: CASSRGQGWDYGYTF.

The chain has TRBV4-3 and TRBJ2-2; 8 bases match TRBD1. J gave up 6 bases and V 4 bases, and 7 bases lay outside the gene matches. The CDR3 has 15 residues. Germline lookup yields CDR1 LGHNA and CDR2 YSLEER. CDR3 sequence reads: CASSRGRGRSGELFF. CDR3 DNA: TGCGCCAGCAGCCGGGGCAGGGGGCGGTCCGGGGAGCTGTTTTTT.

V gene TRBV2 combines with J gene TRBJ1-1; D gene unclear. CDR1 SNHLY and CDR2 FYNNEI come from the germline V gene. CDR3 length: 14 amino acids. Trimming shortened V by 4 bases and J by 0 bases, and 9 bases separated the two germline ends. CDR3 sequence: CASSGVSLNTEAFF. For the CDR3, the DNA is TGTGCCAGCAGTGGGGTCAGCTTGAACACTGAAGCTTTCTTT.

The J gene is TRBJ1-1, the V gene TRBV29-1; D gene unclear. Germline V gives CDR1 SQVTM, CDR2 ANQGSEA. The CDR3 consists of 14 residues. V was clipped by 6 bases and J by 1 base, with 15 bases between them. CDR3 nucleotides: TGCAGCGTCGACGTGGACGGTAAGAACACTGAAGCTTTCTTT. This gives the protein CSVDVDGKNTEAFF.

The chain links TRBV30 to TRBJ2-7; D gene ambiguous. The CDR3 loop spans 15 amino acids. Germline CDR1 is GTSNPN and CDR2 is SVGIG (reference sequence). V lost 1 base, J lost 0 bases, and 13 bases lay in between. The CDR3 loop reads CAWSGSRVSSYEQYF. DNA of the CDR3: TGTGCCTGGAGTGGAAGTAGGGTGAGCTCCTACGAGCAGTACTTC. Using reference TRBV30 and TRBJ2-7 for the parts outside the CDR3, the full variable domain is SQTIHQWPATLVQPVGSPLSLECTVEGTSNPNLYWYRQAAGRGLQLLFYSVGIGQISSEVPQNLSASRPQDRQFILSSKKLLLSDSGFYLCAWSGSRVSSYEQYFGPGTRLTVT.

V usage is TRBV25-1 and J usage is TRBJ2-5; D possibly uses TRBD1 or TRBD2 (6 bases each). V dropped 10 bases and J dropped 5 bases, with 17 bases sitting between them. CDR1 and CDR2 (germline): MGHDK, SYGVNS. CDR3 length: 13 amino acids. The CDR3 region has the DNA TGTGCCACCTCAGTGCTAGGGGGGGAGACCCAGTACTTC. Its protein product is CATSVLGGETQYF.

This clone was counted a few times. The chain joins TRBV6-4 to TRBJ1-5; D call uncertain. Germline-derived CDR1 and CDR2 are MRHNA and SNTAGT. The CDR3 is 11 amino acids. V lost 5 bases and J lost 7, with 6 bases in between. CDR3 nucleotides: TGTGCCAGCAGTTTCGAGCAGCCCCAGCATTTT. It translates to CASSFEQPQHF.